This passage covers 9 T cell receptor beta chains from one sample sequenced in a study of blood T cell repertoires in COVID-19. Assay: immunoSEQ multiplex PCR; the TCRdb copy retains only in-frame clones and omits some. The table shows 46,000 or so clones, with about 90% occurring only once. Material for sequencing was peripheral blood. All receptors derive from a man aged 45-60 years with acute or convalescent COVID-19.

The rearrangement uses TRBV4-3 and TRBJ2-2; 7 bases are a match to TRBD2. V was pared by 0 bases and J by 6 bases, with 4 bases of the junction left unmatched. CDR1 is LGHNA and CDR2 is YSLEER in the germline V gene. This CDR3 region has 15 residues. Here the CDR3 DNA reads TGCGCCAGCAGCCAAGATTGGGGAGGGGCCGGGGAGCTGTTTTTT. Translated: CASSQDWGGAGELFF.

The chain couples TRBV11-2 to TRBJ1-1; 8 nucleotides match TRBD1. Germline V gene data show CDR1 as SGHAT and CDR2 as FQNNGV. Trimming at V came to 1 base and at J to 5 bases, leaving 6 bases not matched to a gene. The CDR3 is 15 amino acids. CDR3 nucleotides: TGTGCCAGCAGCTTAGGACAGGGGCCTTTTACTGAAGCTTTCTTT. Residues: CASSLGQGPFTEAFF.

The rearrangement joins TRBV7-8 to TRBJ2-1; the D gene is possibly TRBD2 (6 bases). CDR1 is SGHVS and CDR2 is FQNEAQ in the germline V gene. Trimming stripped 1 base from V and 3 bases from J, with 10 bases between. This CDR3 is built from 15 residues. In DNA form, the CDR3 reads TGTGCCAGCAGCTTAGTGTCGGGACTCTACAATGAGCAGTTCTTC. Protein product: CASSLVSGLYNEQFF.

J is TRBJ2-1 and V is TRBV3-1 (or the pseudogene TRBV3-2); D is ambiguous. The CDR3 is made up of 15 amino acids. The V and J ends lost 3 bases and 1 base respectively, with 10 bases between them. The germline V gene has CDR1 LGHDT and CDR2 YNNKEL (reference sequence). The CDR3 region has the DNA TGTGCCAGCAGCCAGAGGCCTGATTCCTACAATGAGCAGTTCTTC. Translated: CASSQRPDSYNEQFF.

This clone occurred a few times. The J gene is TRBJ2-4, the V gene TRBV19; D is possibly TRBD1 (6 bases). Trimming removed 5 bases from V and 8 bases from J, with 16 bases in between. Germline V gene data show CDR1 as LNHDA and CDR2 as SQIVND (reference sequence). The CDR3 has 14 amino acids. The CDR3 protein is CASSPNRVPDIQYF. Here the CDR3 DNA reads TGTGCCAGTAGTCCCAACAGGGTTCCGGACATTCAGTACTTC. Drawing the rest from reference TRBV19 and TRBJ2-4, the complete variable domain is DGGITQSPKYLFRKEGQNVTLSCEQNLNHDAMYWYRQDPGQGLRLIYYSQIVNDFQKGDIAEGYSVSREKKESFPLTVTSAQKNPTAFYLCASSPNRVPDIQYFGAGTRLSVL.

This chain joins TRBV5-1 and TRBJ1-1; tentatively, D is TRBD1 (5 bases). The V gene's germline CDR1 is SGHRS and CDR2 YFSETQ. CDR3 length equals 14 residues. V lost 4 bases to trimming and J lost 4 bases, with 14 bases between them. DNA of the CDR3: TGCGCCAGCAGCACAGGTAATTTGGGCACTGAAGCTTTCTTT. It encodes CASSTGNLGTEAFF.

V is TRBV19 and J is TRBJ1-5, with 11 positions matching TRBD1. The V and J ends lost 5 bases and 7 bases, in that order; junction bases with no gene match: 7. This CDR3 is built from 15 residues. Germline V gene sequence: CDR1 LNHDA, CDR2 SQIVND (reference sequence). CDR3 nucleotide sequence: TGTGCCAGTAGTGCCGGGACAGGGGGGTACCAGCCCCAGCATTTT. It specifies CASSAGTGGYQPQHF.

The rearrangement links TRBV6-6 to TRBJ2-3; the match to TRBD2 covers 8 bases. This CDR3 has 15 residues. The J segment lost 4 bases and the V segment lost 4 bases, leaving 7 bases of the junction unmatched. Germline CDR1 is MNHNY and CDR2 is SVGAGI (reference sequence). The DNA for the CDR3 is TGTGCCAGCAGTTCCCCGGGAGGGCCCGCAGATACGCAGTATTTT. Translation: CASSSPGGPADTQYF.

The table lists this clone with a count of one. The gene calls are TRBV3-1 (or the pseudogene TRBV3-2) and TRBJ2-1; 11 bases line up with TRBD2. The CDR3 has 15 amino acids. CDR1 is LGHDT, CDR2 YNNKEL, per germline (reference sequence). The junction had 5 bases not matched to a gene; V was cut back by 3 bases and J by 7 bases. CDR3 bases: TGTGCCAGCAGCCAGGCGTCTAGCGGGAGGAATGAGCAGTTCTTC. Amino acid sequence: CASSQASSGRNEQFF.